This T cell receptor (beta chain) was observed in a study of CD8+ T cells in alopecia areata. For the study at large: The study gave treated patients oral tofacitinib at 5 to 10 mg twice daily. Study results and caveats: Whereas mice showed it more clearly, TCR sharing across patients was murkier, possibly because of HLA. Normal scalp showed lower clonality than lesional scalp, especially alopecia totalis/universalis.

With 1 base removed from V and 1 base from J, the gap between germline ends came to 8 bases. CDR1 and CDR2 from the germline V gene are KGHSY and FQNENV. CDR3 length: 14 residues. Patients with alopecia areata provided lesional scalp punch biopsies as well as peripheral blood. RNA extraction was followed by reverse transcription into cDNA, which acted as the sequencing template. Data came from immunoSEQ multiplex PCR; TCRdb stores just in-frame clones and leaves some out. The table includes about 12,000 clones, 61% detected once. For this clone: Its target is not known.

The chain has TRBV16 and TRBJ2-7; D not certain. The sequencing sample was made of skin. This clonotype originated in a human donor with alopecia areata. CDR3 residues: CASSQWPTSYEQYF. CDR3 in DNA: TGTGCCAGCAGCCAATGGCCTACATCCTACGAGCAGTACTTC.